This T cell receptor beta chain emerged from a study of human T cells and chemical hapten exposure. Study as a whole: The study sensitized with 2% DPC on a 2 cm by 2 cm patch of upper inner arm skin. Weekly scalp doses of diphenylcyclopropenone were given to patients during the roughly 25-week study. Study-wide results and caveats: As patch test score rose, PT1 expanded TCR counts tended to rise as well.

Note on this clonotype: Its cognate antigen is unknown.

TCRdb redid the calling of the RACE reads with MiXCR, one entry per CDR3 protein. Among some 84,000 distinct CDR3 sequences, less than 14% were seen once, and the ten largest hold under 4.5%. The time point: patch test 3, about 24 weeks after DPC sensitization. Regarding treatment: therapeutic diphenylcyclopropenone sensitization with weekly scalp DPC. V shed 2 bases and J 3 bases; nucleotides not matched to a gene: 4. Germline CDR1 SGHRS, CDR2 YFSETQ. The CDR3 spans 14 residues. The V and J genes are TRBV5-1 and TRBJ2-7, with 8 bases identical to TRBD2. The TCR comes from a woman between 50 and 59 years old with alopecia areata. Some clones in this sample may be carry-over from other donors' samples. The sequenced sample was whole blood, obtained in connection with sensitization to the hapten diphenylcyclopropenone (DPC). This CDR3 is CASSFGTSYYEQYF. The CDR3 nucleotides are TGCGCCAGCAGCTTCGGGACTAGTTACTACGAGCAGTACTTC.